This TCR beta chain was observed in a study of shared clonotypes between healthy human individuals. Across the study: A few men and a couple of women, aged 18 to 49, were donors. Study conclusions and caveats: With few donors, the genetic and exposure-history diversity represented was limited.

Generated by immunoSEQ multiplex PCR, the TCRdb table keeps only in-frame clones and is missing some. Found here are about 490,000 clones, about 80% of them singletons; the top ten hold about 12%. Trimming pared 4 bases from V and 0 bases from J, leaving 13 bases between. The CDR3 length is 16 residues. Germline V gene sequence: CDR1 MNHEY, CDR2 SMNVEV (reference sequence). Comment on this clone: Its target is unknown.

The rearrangement uses TRBV27 and TRBJ2-4, with unresolved D. The origin of this receptor is a woman in her forties in good health. Some clones in this sample may be carry-over from other donors' samples. Sequencing was performed on PBMCs. The CDR3, as DNA: TGTGCCAGCAGTTCTACCCAAAACTTAGCCAAAAACATTCAGTACTTC. Encoded protein: CASSSTQNLAKNIQYF.